This entry lists 14 T cell receptor beta chains sequenced from one sample in a study of T-cell reconstitution after alpha-beta-depleted transplantation in children. This sample's TCRbeta library carried unique molecular identifier barcodes. TCRdb processed the PCR reads anew with MiXCR; each CDR3 protein has one entry. The top ten clones hold 5% to 6% of a sample with a few hundred thousand distinct CDR3 sequences, around an eighth of them seen once. The material was PBMCs from the stem cell graft donor, obtained from the stem cell graft. Receptor source: a human donor who donated a stem cell graft to a child with combined immunodeficiency.

This clonotype was detected only a few times. The chain employs TRBV10-3 and TRBJ1-2; D remains unclear. CDR1 and CDR2 (germline): ENHRY, SYGVKD. The CDR3 has 13 residues. Trimming removed 3 bases at V and 8 bases at J, with 13 bases between. The CDR3 is CAISEMGVEGYTF. The CDR3 DNA follows: TGTGCCATCAGTGAAATGGGCGTGGAGGGCTACACCTTC.

A note on this clonotype: A junction end diverges from the germline sequence, so it may reflect a read error. The chain is built from TRBV28 and TRBJ1-2; D unclear. This CDR3 spans 13 amino acids. Germline values: CDR1 MDHEN, CDR2 SYDVKM. The CDR3 nucleotides read TGTGCCATCAGTTCCGGGCGCCCATATGGCTACACCTTC. The encoded protein is CAISSGRPYGYTF.

This clonotype has ten or more counts. The chain has TRBV20-1 and TRBJ1-2; D unresolved. Germline-derived CDR1 and CDR2 are DFQATT and SNEGSKA (reference sequence). This CDR3 spans 11 amino acids. Trimming took 7 bases from V and 3 from J, leaving 9 bases between them. The chain's CDR3 is CSEPVDYGYTF. The DNA for the CDR3 is TGCAGTGAGCCGGTCGACTATGGCTACACCTTC.

This clonotype was detected a few times. The gene calls are TRBV2 and TRBJ2-7; no reliable D call. Germline CDR1 SNHLY, CDR2 FYNNEI. V was trimmed by 5 bases and J by 4 bases, leaving 9 bases between them. The CDR3 spans 12 residues. The CDR3 DNA reads TGTGCCAGCAGTTCAACATTATACGAGCAGTACTTC. Its translation is CASSSTLYEQYF.

This chain uses TRBV29-1 with TRBJ2-3; D unclear. This CDR3 comprises 11 residues. Germline CDR1 reads SQVTM; CDR2 reads ANQGSEA. Trimming took 5 bases from V and 6 from J, leaving 9 bases between them. Written as DNA, the CDR3 is TGCAGCGTTCCCGAGGTTGATACGCAGTATTTT. Its protein product is CSVPEVDTQYF.

This clonotype has a count of ten or more. V and J are TRBV12-3 or TRBV12-4 and TRBJ2-1; 8 bases map to TRBD2. Trimming removed 5 bases from V and 3 bases from J; junction bases left unmatched: 9. This CDR3 has 16 residues. This chain's CDR3 is CASSPSWSGGYNEQFF. DNA for the CDR3: TGTGCCAGCAGTCCGTCCTGGAGCGGGGGCTACAATGAGCAGTTCTTC.

This clonotype was observed a handful of times. V is TRBV7-9 and J is TRBJ2-7; 8 bases are a match to TRBD2. The germline CDR1 and CDR2 sequences are SEHNR and FQNEAQ (reference sequence). There are 16 residues in the CDR3. The J segment lost 7 bases and the V segment lost 1 base, leaving 12 bases of the junction unmatched. The DNA for the CDR3 is TGTGCCAGCAGCTTAGAGCGGCCGGGAGGGCCTTGGGAGCAGTACTTC. Encoded protein: CASSLERPGGPWEQYF.

There are a few counts of this clonotype. V usage is TRBV9 and J usage is TRBJ2-7; the D call may be TRBD1 or TRBD2 (6 bases each). V lost 4 bases to trimming and J lost 7 bases, with 15 bases between them. This CDR3 comprises 13 residues. Germline CDR1 SGDLS, CDR2 YYNGEE. CDR3 residues: CASSLLGAGEQYF. The CDR3 nucleotides read TGTGCCAGCAGCCTCTTGGGGGCGGGGGAGCAGTACTTC.

The chain is built from TRBV27 and TRBJ1-1; no definite D call. CDR1 MNHEY and CDR2 SMNVEV come from the germline V gene (reference sequence). V was trimmed by 5 bases and J by 1 base, leaving 5 bases between them. CDR3 length: 12 residues. The CDR3 sequence: CASSKANTEAFF. In DNA, the CDR3 is TGTGCCAGCAGTAAGGCGAACACTGAAGCTTTCTTT.

This clonotype came up a few times. The chain couples TRBV28 to TRBJ2-7; unclear D gene. Trimming took 5 bases from V and 3 from J, leaving 20 bases between them. Germline V gene data show CDR1 as MDHEN and CDR2 as SYDVKM. CDR3 length: 16 amino acids. CDR3 DNA sequence: TGTGCCAGCAGTCCGCCGGGCCAGACCTCGATCTACGAGCAGTACTTC. This translates into CASSPPGQTSIYEQYF. Full variable domain (missing parts from reference TRBV28 and TRBJ2-7): DVKVTQSSRYLVKRTGEKVFLECVQDMDHENMFWYRQDPGLGLRLIYFSYDVKMKEKGDIPEGYSVSREKKERFSLILESASTNQTSMYLCASSPPGQTSIYEQYFGPGTRLTVT.

This clonotype was recorded many times. The V gene is TRBV12-3 or TRBV12-4, the J gene TRBJ1-1; D uncertain. The CDR3 loop spans 13 amino acids. V was shortened by 2 bases and J by 7 bases, with 11 bases between the two germline ends. The chain's CDR3 is CASSLQPMGEAFF. CDR3 bases: TGTGCCAGCAGTTTACAACCCATGGGTGAAGCTTTCTTT.

The rearrangement uses TRBV5-6 and TRBJ2-7; D gene ambiguous. The CDR3 consists of 14 residues. Looked up from germline, CDR1 is SGHDT and CDR2 is YYEEEE. The V end was cut by 0 bases, the J end by 3 bases, with 10 bases between. In DNA form, the CDR3 reads TGTGCCAGCAGCTTGGGTTTTCCCATCTACGAGCAGTACTTC. It is translated as CASSLGFPIYEQYF.

This clonotype was counted between two and nine times. V and J are TRBV12-5 and TRBJ2-3; 8 bases line up with TRBD1. Germline V gene lookup returns CDR1 LGHNT and CDR2 FRNRAP. V dropped 7 bases and J dropped 3; count of bases not matched to a gene: 12. The CDR3 is made up of 16 amino acids. The CDR3 DNA is TGTGCTAGTGCCTATGACAGGGGAGGTGGAACAGATACGCAGTATTTT. Protein product: CASAYDRGGGTDTQYF.

This clonotype was counted ten times or more. V and J are TRBV5-1 and TRBJ2-5; the match to TRBD2 covers 11 bases. Losses at the gene ends were 4 bases for V and 7 bases for J; bases not matched to a gene: 12. The germline CDR1 and CDR2 sequences are SGHRS and YFSETQ. This CDR3 has 16 residues. The CDR3 DNA follows: TGCGCCAGCAGCAAGACTAGCGGGGACTCCTTGGGGACCCAGTACTTC. Amino acid sequence: CASSKTSGDSLGTQYF.